One and the same sample provided the 10 T cell receptor beta chains below, sequenced in a study of blood T cells in healthy people across ages. Sample-barcoded 5' priming and a J-beta primer mix drove a second PCR of roughly 7 to 11 cycles. One entry per CDR3 protein results from TCRdb running MiXCR on the 5' RACE reads. The table includes hundreds of thousands of distinct CDR3 sequences, roughly 50% detected once. The sequenced sample consisted of blood. The receptors shown here come from a man aged 35-49 years in good health.

In its sample, this clonotype was seen a few times. The gene calls are TRBV5-1 and TRBJ2-4; 7 bases align to TRBD1. The V and J ends lost 6 bases and 5 bases, in that order; junction bases with no gene match: 8. The CDR3 totals 14 residues. Germline V gene sequence: CDR1 SGHRS, CDR2 YFSETQ. The CDR3 bases are TGCGCCAGCACCCCGGGACAGCGAGAAAACATTCAGTACTTC. It encodes CASTPGQRENIQYF.

This rearrangement joins TRBV28 to TRBJ2-5, with 8 positions matching TRBD1. Germline CDR1 MDHEN, CDR2 SYDVKM. The trim removed 2 bases at V and 7 bases at J, leaving 12 bases unmatched. This CDR3 spans 16 amino acids. This CDR3 reads CASSLRDRGRRGTQYF. In DNA form, the CDR3 reads TGTGCCAGCAGTTTACGAGACAGGGGAAGGCGGGGGACCCAGTACTTC.

The CDR3 loop is CASTVQGAYNEQFF. The DNA of the CDR3 is TGCGCCAGCACCGTGCAGGGGGCATACAATGAGCAGTTCTTC. The chain is built from TRBV5-1 and TRBJ2-1; 8 bases are a match to TRBD1. V gave up 6 bases and J gave up 4 bases; unmatched junction bases: 6. Germline lookup yields CDR1 SGHRS and CDR2 YFSETQ. The CDR3 consists of 14 residues.

The gene calls are TRBV13 and TRBJ2-7, with 14 bases fitting TRBD2. The better agreement between TRBJ2-1 and the DNA end casts doubt on the J call. The germline V gene has CDR1 PRHDT and CDR2 FYEKMQ (reference sequence). The CDR3 sequence is 16 residues long. DNA of the CDR3: TGTGCCAGCAGCCCCTGGACTAGCGGGGGGCCCCGCCAGCAGTTCTTC. Translation: CASSPWTSGGPRQQFF.

V usage is TRBV28 and J usage is TRBJ1-2, with 8 bases matching TRBD1. CDR1 is MDHEN and CDR2 is SYDVKM in the germline V gene. The J segment lost 8 bases and the V segment lost 5 bases, leaving 10 bases of the junction unmatched. This CDR3 contains 14 residues. CDR3 coding DNA: TGTGCCAGCAGTCGCCACCGGACAGGGCCAGGCTACACCTTC. Translation gives CASSRHRTGPGYTF.

This chain connects TRBV29-1 to TRBJ2-2; D possibly corresponds to TRBD2 (6 bases). CDR1 SQVTM and CDR2 ANQGSEA come from the germline V gene. This CDR3 is built from 13 residues. With 6 bases removed from V and 2 bases from J, the gap between germline ends came to 10 bases. CDR3 amino acids: CSVTGLNTGELFF. In nucleotides, the CDR3 is TGCAGCGTCACGGGACTCAACACCGGGGAGCTGTTTTTT.

The chain couples TRBV6-6 to TRBJ2-7, with D tentatively TRBD1 (5 bases). Trimming left V 7 bases short and J 2 bases short, with 6 bases between. The CDR3 totals 11 residues. Germline loops: CDR1 MNHNY, CDR2 SVGAGI (reference sequence). The CDR3: CASKTAYEQYF. DNA for the CDR3: TGTGCCAGCAAGACAGCCTACGAGCAGTACTTC.

This clonotype was detected a few times. The chain uses TRBV7-3 and TRBJ2-1, with 9 positions matching TRBD2. This CDR3 has 14 residues. V lost 6 bases and J lost 7; bases outside the gene matches: 7. Germline V gives CDR1 SGHTA, CDR2 FQGTGA. CDR3 sequence (DNA): TGTGCCAGCAGTGGCCTAGCGGGGAGGAATGAGCAGTTCTTC. It translates to CASSGLAGRNEQFF.

Here the CDR3 DNA reads TGTGCCAGCAGCCCCCTTACGGGGGCGAACACTGAAGCTTTCTTT. Translating gives CASSPLTGANTEAFF. This chain joins TRBV7-6 and TRBJ1-1, with D perhaps TRBD1 (6 bases). Germline lookup yields CDR1 SGHVS and CDR2 FNYEAQ. The length of the CDR3 is 15 residues. V lost 5 bases, J lost 1 base, and 14 bases lay in between.

This clonotype turned up a few times. This chain connects TRBV7-6 to TRBJ1-2; no firm D call. Trimming stripped 3 bases from V and 4 bases from J, with 12 bases between. CDR1 is SGHVS and CDR2 is FNYEAQ in the germline V gene. The CDR3 runs 14 residues. CDR3 protein: CASSFSDPSYGYTF. The CDR3 DNA follows: TGTGCCAGCAGCTTTTCGGATCCCTCCTATGGCTACACCTTC.